Presented here are 13 T cell receptor beta chains from one specimen sequenced in a study of shared clonotypes between healthy human individuals. TCRdb's copy holds only in-frame clones and misses some; the assay was immunoSEQ multiplex PCR. Among around 510,000 clones listed, roughly four fifths were seen once. Sequenced sample: PBMCs. Receptor source: a woman aged 40 to 50 in good health. Some clones in this sample may be carry-over from other donors' samples.

This clone was seen repeatedly, ten times or more. The sample holds other DNA sequences that translate to the same CDR3. CDR3 protein: CASSLGNSYEQYF. The DNA of the CDR3 is TGTGCCAGCAGCTTAGGCAATTCCTACGAGCAGTACTTC. This chain uses TRBV5-4 with TRBJ2-7, with unresolved D. V dropped 2 bases and J dropped 1 base, with 7 bases sitting between them. The CDR3 sequence is 13 residues long. CDR1 is SGHNT, CDR2 YYREEE, per germline (reference sequence).

The rearrangement links TRBV6-5 to TRBJ2-1; 9 bases align to TRBD2. V lost 7 bases, J lost 9 bases, and 13 bases stayed unmatched. The CDR3 runs to 15 residues. Germline loops: CDR1 MNHEY, CDR2 SVGAGI. The CDR3 spells CASTLTGTSNSEQFF. The CDR3 DNA reads TGTGCCAGCACCTTAACCGGGACTAGCAATAGTGAGCAGTTCTTC.

The genes are TRBV5-1 and TRBJ1-3; D not resolved. Germline CDR1 reads SGHRS; CDR2 reads YFSETQ. This CDR3 comprises 16 residues. The ends were cut back, 4 bases at V and 0 bases at J, with 14 bases in the middle. CDR3 in DNA: TGCGCCAGCAGCCCCATGCCGGGGAACTCTGGAAACACCATATATTTT. It specifies CASSPMPGNSGNTIYF. The variable domain in full, completed from reference TRBV5-1 and TRBJ1-3, reads KAGVTQTPRYLIKTRGQQVTLSCSPISGHRSVSWYQQTPGQGLQFLFEYFSETQRNKGNFPGRFSGRQFSNSRSEMNVSTLELGDSALYLCASSPMPGNSGNTIYFGEGSWLTVV.

The chain is built from TRBV19 and TRBJ2-3; TRBD1 might be the D (5 bases). This CDR3 contains 15 residues. Germline-derived CDR1 and CDR2 are LNHDA and SQIVND (reference sequence). Deletions cut 6 bases from V and 7 bases from J, with 20 bases between. The CDR3 spells CASRRQTGEDHTQYF. CDR3 nucleotide sequence: TGTGCCAGTAGGCGACAGACCGGCGAGGATCATACGCAGTATTTT.

The V call is TRBV2, the J call TRBJ1-3; maybe TRBD1 (5 bases). V gave up 9 bases and J gave up 1 base, with 7 bases separating them. This CDR3 comprises 12 residues. Germline V gives CDR1 SNHLY, CDR2 FYNNEI. The CDR3 DNA reads as TGTGCCAGAACAGGTTCTGGAAACACCATATATTTT. Its translation is CARTGSGNTIYF.

This clone was seen only a few times. Only one base separates this from a far larger clonotype, so it likely reflects a read error. The chain carries TRBV30 and TRBJ2-7; TRBD1 might be the D (6 bases). Germline V gene data show CDR1 as GTSNPN and CDR2 as SVGIG (reference sequence). The CDR3 sequence is 14 residues long. Written as DNA, the CDR3 is TGTGCCTGGAGTGTACTCAGGGGCTCCCACGAGCAGTACTTC. It encodes CAWSVLRGSHEQYF.

The chain recombines TRBV29-1 with TRBJ2-2; D is perhaps TRBD1 (6 bases). V shed 4 bases and J shed 5 bases, with 8 bases lying between them. The CDR3 consists of 12 residues. Germline loops: CDR1 SQVTM, CDR2 ANQGSEA. CDR3 residues: CSVATGTGELFF. CDR3 coding DNA: TGCAGCGTTGCCACAGGGACCGGGGAGCTGTTTTTT.

The table lists this clone with a few counts. The CDR3 is CASSLLGGRVYNEQFF. The CDR3 DNA sequence: TGTGCCAGCAGTTTACTTGGGGGGCGCGTCTACAATGAGCAGTTCTTC. The gene calls are TRBV27 and TRBJ2-1; D assignment may be TRBD1 or TRBD2 (6 bases each). The CDR3 contains 16 residues. The germline gives CDR1 MNHEY, CDR2 SMNVEV (reference sequence). The V and J ends lost 2 bases and 3 bases respectively, with 14 bases between them.

For this clone: This CDR3 is also generated by other DNA sequences in the sample. The chain joins TRBV18 to TRBJ2-7, with D perhaps TRBD1 or TRBD2 (6 bases each). The CDR3 runs to 14 residues. The germline CDR1 and CDR2 sequences are KGHSH and LQKENI. With 3 bases removed from V and 0 bases from J, the gap between germline ends came to 9 bases. Written as DNA, the CDR3 is TGTGCCAGCTCACCGGGGGGCAGCTCCTACGAGCAGTACTTC. Translating it yields CASSPGGSSYEQYF.

This clone showed up just once. CDR3 sequence reads: CASRTRGRKETQYF. CDR3 nucleotides: TGTGCCAGCAGGACCCGGGGCCGGAAGGAGACCCAGTACTTC. The chain employs TRBV28 and TRBJ2-5; tentatively, D is TRBD1 or TRBD2 (5 bases each). V lost 6 bases, J lost 5 bases, and 16 bases lay in between. Germline V gives CDR1 MDHEN, CDR2 SYDVKM. This CDR3 has 14 amino acids.

The chain uses TRBV6-1 and TRBJ1-5, with no clear D. The length of the CDR3 is 15 residues. Germline V gives CDR1 MNHNS, CDR2 SASEGT. The ends were cut back, 0 bases at V and 7 bases at J, with 13 bases in the middle. CDR3 sequence (DNA): TGTGCCAGCAGTGAAGCGCTGGGTGGTGACCAGCCCCAGCATTTT. This codes for CASSEALGGDQPQHF.

The V and J genes are TRBV7-6 and TRBJ2-5; D ambiguous. This CDR3 region has 14 residues. The germline CDR1 and CDR2 sequences are SGHVS and FNYEAQ. The V gene lost 2 bases and the J gene lost 2 bases, with 9 bases spanning the gap. CDR3 protein: CASSLLELQETQYF. CDR3 nucleotides: TGTGCCAGCAGCTTACTGGAACTTCAAGAGACCCAGTACTTC.

The V call is TRBV18, the J call TRBJ2-1, with TRBD2 matching 8 bases. This CDR3 spans 12 amino acids. V lost 6 bases to trimming and J lost 8 bases; unmatched junction nucleotides: 3. From germline, CDR1 is KGHSH and CDR2 LQKENI. In DNA form, the CDR3 reads TGTGCCAGCTCCCCGGGAGGGTATGAGCAGTTCTTC. This encodes CASSPGGYEQFF.